This note documents a single T cell receptor beta chain sequence. These data belong to a study of Ad26.COV2.S vaccination and SARS-CoV-2 variants. Regarding treatment: roughly 20 received Ad26.COV2.S at low or high dose, single or two shots; several received placebo; per-sample allocation not given. Specimen acquisition occurred on day 63 following the initial vaccine or placebo injection. Produced via immunoSEQ multiplex PCR; TCRdb's table is partial and in-frame only. The repertoire holds 320,000 or so clones, with under 90% as singletons. The sequence was obtained from a person aged 18-65 years who received the Ad26.COV2.S COVID-19 vaccine or a placebo. The specimen was peripheral blood, collected in a trial of Ad26.COV2.S vaccine versus placebo.

The chain's CDR3 is CASSFRGRGGGYTF. Written as DNA, the CDR3 is TGTGCCAGCAGCTTCAGGGGGAGAGGGGGTGGCTACACCTTC. The J gene is TRBJ1-2, the V gene TRBV13; TRBD1 matches 7 bases. Germline V CDR1 and CDR2: PRHDT, FYEKMQ (reference sequence). CDR3 length: 14 amino acids. Trimming removed 3 bases from V and 7 bases from J; junction bases left unmatched: 8.